This TCR beta chain derives from a study of T cell responses to AZD1222 COVID-19 vaccine. Study-wide results and limits: Baseline seropositives among AZD1222 recipients totaled only six or seven.

The V gene lost 10 bases and the J gene lost 2 bases, with 14 bases spanning the gap. The CDR3 loop spans 13 amino acids. Points on this clone: Its antigen remains unidentified.

The repertoire was sequenced with immunoSEQ multiplex PCR; TCRdb's copy has only in-frame clones and lacks some. The sample includes roughly 150,000 clones, 90% of them seen just once. The clonotype was recovered from an adult who received the AZD1222 COVID-19 vaccine. The chain is built from TRBV12-3 or TRBV12-4 and TRBJ1-1; D might be TRBD1 (5 bases). The starting material was peripheral blood, obtained 28 days after the second AZD1222 dose. CDR3 DNA sequence: TGTGCCATGAGGGACCGCGAAAACACTGAAGCTTTCTTT. Translating it yields CAMRDRENTEAFF.